The clone carrying this T cell receptor (beta chain) came up once. The data derive from a study of blood T cell repertoires in COVID-19. Study summary: PBMCs, B-cell-depleted T cells, or T cells provided the cDNA or gDNA that made up the material.

Per germline, CDR1 LGHNA and CDR2 YSLEER. Trimming removed 1 base from V and 7 bases from J; junction bases left unmatched: 12. The CDR3 runs 16 residues. TCRdb's table, derived via immunoSEQ multiplex PCR, lists solely in-frame clones and lacks some. The sample has around 220,000 clones, roughly 80% seen once. The sequenced material came from peripheral blood. The chain employs TRBV4-3 and TRBJ2-7, with 8 bases that match TRBD1. This sequence was found in a human donor in a cohort sampled during active COVID-19. Written as DNA, the CDR3 is TGCGCCAGCAGCCAAGTACCCCCCGGACAGGGCGGGGAGCAGTACTTC. This translates into CASSQVPPGQGGEQYF.